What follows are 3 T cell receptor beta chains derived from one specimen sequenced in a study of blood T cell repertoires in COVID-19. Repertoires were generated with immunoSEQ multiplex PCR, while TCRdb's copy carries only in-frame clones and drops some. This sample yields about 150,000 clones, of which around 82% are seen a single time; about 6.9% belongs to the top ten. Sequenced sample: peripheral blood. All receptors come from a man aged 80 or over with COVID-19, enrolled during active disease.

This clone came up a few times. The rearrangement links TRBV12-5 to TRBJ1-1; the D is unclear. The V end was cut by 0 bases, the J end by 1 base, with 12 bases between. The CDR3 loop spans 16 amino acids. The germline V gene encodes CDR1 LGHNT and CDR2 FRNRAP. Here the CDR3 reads CASGLVVLGGNTEAFF. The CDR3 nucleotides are TGTGCTAGTGGTTTGGTAGTCCTTGGAGGGAACACTGAAGCTTTCTTT. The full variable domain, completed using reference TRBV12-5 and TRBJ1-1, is DARVTQTPRHKVTEMGQEVTMRCQPILGHNTVFWYRQTMMQGLELLAYFRNRAPLDDSGMPKDRFSAEMPDATLATLKIQPSEPRDSAVYFCASGLVVLGGNTEAFFGQGTRLTVV.

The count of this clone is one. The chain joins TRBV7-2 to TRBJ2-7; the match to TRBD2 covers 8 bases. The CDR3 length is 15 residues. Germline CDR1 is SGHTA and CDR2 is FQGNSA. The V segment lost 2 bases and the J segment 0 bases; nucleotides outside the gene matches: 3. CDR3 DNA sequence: TGTGCCAGCAGCTTACAGCGGGGGTCCTCCTACGAGCAGTACTTC. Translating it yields CASSLQRGSSYEQYF.

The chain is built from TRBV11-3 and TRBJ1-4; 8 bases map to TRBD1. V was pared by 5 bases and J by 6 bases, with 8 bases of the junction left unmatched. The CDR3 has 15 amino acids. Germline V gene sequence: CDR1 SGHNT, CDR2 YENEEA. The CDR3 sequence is CASSQQGERDEKLFF. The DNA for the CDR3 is TGTGCCAGCAGCCAACAGGGGGAACGTGATGAAAAACTGTTTTTT.